This T cell receptor (beta chain) was documented in a study of blood T cell repertoires in COVID-19. Study in general: The United States, Italy and Spain provided the acute and convalescent COVID-19 samples. From T cells, B-cell-depleted T cells, or PBMCs came the material, which was cDNA or gDNA.

Germline V CDR1 and CDR2: LGHNA, YNFKEQ. Trimming removed 2 bases from V and 0 bases from J, with 13 bases in between. CDR3 size: 16 residues. Per the authors' pipeline: Amplification of reference gene primers provided the estimated nucleated cell counts. Using immunoSEQ multiplex PCR, the repertoire was profiled, and TCRdb retains in-frame clones only, with some absent. That table is the source of V, J and clone size, and D and trimming were worked out from the DNA. Here the sample spans 150,000 to 200,000 clones, more than 85% being singletons. This clonotype originated in a woman aged 30 to 39 with active or convalescent COVID-19. The material sequenced was peripheral blood. The chain uses TRBV4-2 and TRBJ1-2; D possibly corresponds to TRBD1 (6 bases). The CDR3 loop reads CASSQKGDEANYGYTF. CDR3 nucleotides: TGTGCCAGCAGCCAAAAGGGGGATGAAGCTAACTATGGCTACACCTTC.